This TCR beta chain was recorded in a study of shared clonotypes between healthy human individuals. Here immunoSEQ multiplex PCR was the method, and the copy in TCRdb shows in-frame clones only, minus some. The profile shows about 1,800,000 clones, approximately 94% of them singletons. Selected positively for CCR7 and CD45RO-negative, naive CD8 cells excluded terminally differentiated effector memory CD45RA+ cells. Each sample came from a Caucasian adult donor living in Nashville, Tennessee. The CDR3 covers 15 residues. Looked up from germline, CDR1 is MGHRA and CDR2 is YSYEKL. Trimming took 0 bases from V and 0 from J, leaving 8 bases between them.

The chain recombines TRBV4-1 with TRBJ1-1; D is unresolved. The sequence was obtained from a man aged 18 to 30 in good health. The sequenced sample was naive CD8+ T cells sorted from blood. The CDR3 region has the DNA TGCGCCAGCAGCCAAGATGCGCCCATGAACACTGAAGCTTTCTTT. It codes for CASSQDAPMNTEAFF.